The clone carrying this TCR beta chain was counted at least ten times. Its antigen is not known. TCRbeta library preparation incorporated unique molecular identifiers. TCRdb passed the PCR reads through MiXCR, listing each CDR3 protein once. The repertoire has more than 200,000 distinct CDR3 sequences, 20% to 30% of them found once; the top ten carry 4.8%. This sample stems from a study of T-cell reconstitution after alpha-beta-depleted transplantation in children. Study findings and constraints: Surviving recipient T cells and thymic progenitors underlay high day-60 TCRbeta diversity in some patients. Reportedly, only several hundred clones from non-depleted graft cells drove alpha-beta T-cell counts at about two months. T-cell numbers and diversity, one year after transplant, stemmed largely from T cells that were newly produced.

Germline lookup yields CDR1 SGHDT and CDR2 YYEEEE. The CDR3 runs 13 residues. With 0 bases removed from V and 6 bases from J, the gap between germline ends came to 9 bases. The J gene is TRBJ1-1, the V gene TRBV5-6; D gene uncertain. Material: PBMCs, mostly from graft donor cells, obtained 360 days after TCRalphabeta/CD19-depleted stem cell transplant. The receptor was derived from a female patient aged 2 to 10 who had a stem cell transplant for congenital amegakaryocytic thrombocytopenia, so the T cells may come from the graft donor. CDR3 loop: CASSLEELAEAFF. Here the CDR3 DNA reads TGTGCCAGCAGCTTGGAAGAGCTGGCTGAAGCTTTCTTT.